Shown below are 14 T cell receptor beta chains from a single sample sequenced in a study of T cells expressing NK-cell markers. Reanalyzing the 5' RACE reads, TCRdb keeps one entry per CDR3 protein, without DNA. The sample includes some 600,000 distinct CDR3 sequences. The sample taken for sequencing was blood T cells: a sorted CD56 or NKG2C T cell subset, CD4+ or CD8+ T cells, or bulk PBMC T cells (not recorded which). These receptors all come from a man younger than 35 in good health.

The CDR3 protein is CASSPLTSGRGGSYNEQFF. The chain couples TRBV18 to TRBJ2-1; as DNA is missing, the TRBD2 call by TCRdb cannot be tested. The CDR3 is 19 residues long. CDR1 is KGHSH, CDR2 LQKENI, per germline. The complete variable domain, with remaining parts taken from reference TRBV18 and TRBJ2-1, reads NAGVMQNPRHLVRRRGQEARLRCSPMKGHSHVYWYRQLPEEGLKFMVYLQKENIIDESGMPKERFSAEFPKEGPSILRIQQVVRGDSAAYFCASSPLTSGRGGSYNEQFFGPGTRLTVL.

This chain connects TRBV28 to TRBJ2-1; TCRdb's D call, TRBD1, is unchecked because there is no DNA. The CDR3 has 13 residues. Germline V gene sequence: CDR1 MDHEN, CDR2 SYDVKM. The CDR3 sequence is CASSRTGADEQFF.

This chain connects TRBV20-1 to TRBJ2-3; TCRdb calls TRBD2, which cannot be checked without DNA. The germline gives CDR1 DFQATT, CDR2 SNEGSKA (reference sequence). The CDR3 length is 17 residues. The CDR3 protein is CSPTAPRGSGRADTQYF.

The V gene is TRBV12-3 or TRBV12-4, the J gene TRBJ2-3; TCRdb proposes TRBD1, but this gene call is untestable without DNA. This CDR3 contains 13 residues. The CDR3 protein is CASTTGGKDTQYF.

The chain carries TRBV9 and TRBJ1-4. Germline CDR1 and CDR2: SGDLS and YYNGEE. The CDR3 length is 14 residues. CDR3 protein: CASNVGGYNEKLFF.

The V call is TRBV14, the J call TRBJ2-1; checking the TCRdb D call of TRBD2 is not possible without DNA. From germline, CDR1 is SGHDN and CDR2 FVKESK. The CDR3 length is 16 residues. CDR3 sequence: CASSQALAGTDNEQFF.

CDR3 in amino acids: CASSRDRVLNGELFF. The J gene is TRBJ2-2, the V gene TRBV6-5; absent DNA, TCRdb's TRBD1 call cannot be checked. Germline V gives CDR1 MNHEY, CDR2 SVGAGI. The CDR3 covers 15 residues.

The chain links TRBV27 to TRBJ2-1; TCRdb selects TRBD2, and the lack of DNA leaves this call unchecked. This CDR3 spans 15 amino acids. In germline, CDR1 is MNHEY, CDR2 SMNVEV (reference sequence). CDR3 amino acids: CASSFSRKGRDEQFF.

The chain carries TRBV4-3 and TRBJ2-2; TCRdb outputs TRBD1, but without DNA this stays unchecked. Germline V gives CDR1 LGHNA, CDR2 YSLEER. The CDR3 is made up of 14 amino acids. The chain's CDR3 is CASSPGGRTGGLFF.

V gene TRBV4-2 combines with J gene TRBJ2-3; the TCRdb call, TRBD2, lacks DNA for checking. This CDR3 is built from 16 residues. The germline V gene encodes CDR1 LGHNA and CDR2 YNFKEQ. CDR3 region: CASSRSEIQAGDTQYF.

This sequence joins TRBV10-2 and TRBJ2-3; with no DNA, the TCRdb D assignment of TRBD1 cannot be verified. Per germline, CDR1 WSHSY and CDR2 SAAADI. This CDR3 has 15 residues. This CDR3 is CASSGRGPSTDTQYF.

The chain combines TRBV24-1 with TRBJ2-1; TCRdb's D gene call, TRBD2, goes unchecked for lack of DNA. Germline values: CDR1 KGHDR, CDR2 SFDVKD. The CDR3 is made up of 18 amino acids. CDR3 in amino acids: CATSDTPRLAGNYNEQFF.

The V and J genes are TRBV24-1 and TRBJ2-3; absent DNA, TCRdb's TRBD1 call cannot be checked. Germline CDR1 and CDR2: KGHDR and SFDVKD. The CDR3 runs to 17 residues. CDR3 sequence reads: CATSEEPGTGELNTQYF.

The genes are TRBV6-2 or TRBV6-3 and TRBJ2-1; TCRdb selects TRBD2, and the lack of DNA leaves this call unchecked. Germline V gene sequence: CDR1 MNHEY, CDR2 SVGEGT. CDR3 length: 15 residues. CDR3 in amino acids: CASRDPGPTPNEQFF.